This is a list of T cell receptor beta chains from one sample in a study of cytomegalovirus exposure and HLA in healthy donors. The protocol was immunoSEQ multiplex PCR, while the TCRdb copy is restricted to in-frame clones and leaves out a portion. The sample contains 170,000 or so clones, 77% of which appear only once. The sequenced sample was PBMCs. The origin of the receptors is a woman in her thirties in good health and CMV-seronegative. Each CDR3 is given with its conserved first and last residue. Fields, in order: V gene, CDR3 protein.

>TRBV7-2
CASSSRGGGYNEQFF
>TRBV12-5
CASALHPTSDGEQFF
>TRBV18
CASSRGQEHYGYTF
>TRBV2
CASSLSGLYGYTF
>TRBV15
CATSPGGRDGWTDTQYF
>TRBV13
CASSQTEFGQFF
>TRBV2
CASSGQTLGEAFF
>TRBV7-3
CASSPRGLAFDTQYF
>TRBV2
CASSAGSSYEQYF
>TRBV5-6
CASSYQVPSGNTIYF
>TRBV11-2
CASSDRLGQPQHF
>TRBV19
CASSLQGSGDEQYF
>TRBV6-5
CASSYSRGRVTEAFF
>TRBV29-1
CSVADTAYGYTF
>TRBV11-2
CASSLGVSTEAFF
>TRBV7-8
CASSLGGASGEPYEQYF
>TRBV6-4
CASSDWIRAERTDTQYF
>TRBV5-1
CASSLEGQDFWETQYF
>TRBV7-9
CASSPSPAGRDSPLHF
>TRBV12-5
CASGSFRDSGGETQYF
>TRBV7-9
CASSLAEGFLAYEQYF
>TRBV11-2
CASSSSSGGITDTQYF
>TRBV7-2
CASSRQSSGNTIYF
>TRBV2
CAGAPLTNYGYTF
>TRBV2
CASSLRVGQFLPLGNTIYF
>TRBV7-9
CASSPRAGKGSYGYTF
>TRBV27
CASSLANSYEQYF
>TRBV6-5
CASRHFRDSNQPQHF
>TRBV2
CASRPEGETQYF
>TRBV30
CAWSSWTGNRPQHF
>TRBV7-8
CASSLKLNTGELFF
>TRBV28
CASSIPGTRSGEQYF
>TRBV9
CASSGQLYGYTF
>TRBV6-5
CASSYTDSSEQFF